This record covers a single TCR beta chain. The source of the sample is a study of blood T cell repertoires in COVID-19. This CDR3 spans 15 amino acids. The V gene end was trimmed by 3 bases and the J gene end by 3 bases; junction bases not matched to a gene: 4. Germline V CDR1 and CDR2: MGHRA, YSYEKL. Original processing methods: Amplifying reference gene primers gave estimates of nucleated cell counts. TCRdb's copy holds only in-frame clones and misses some; the assay was immunoSEQ multiplex PCR. The DNA gave D and trimming, while V, J and clone size come from that table. The sample holds about 410,000 clones, 70% to 90% seen once.

This receptor was obtained from a woman aged 25-40 years with active or convalescent COVID-19. The chain joins TRBV4-1 to TRBJ2-7; the match to TRBD1 covers 11 bases. Sequenced: peripheral blood. The CDR3 is CASSQRTGGGYEQYF. The CDR3 coding sequence is TGCGCCAGCAGCCAGAGGACAGGGGGCGGCTACGAGCAGTACTTC.